These T cell receptor beta chains were read from a single sample in a study of T cells in Graves' hyperthyroidism and ophthalmopathy. TCRdb reprocessed the multiplex PCR reads via MiXCR and lists one record per CDR3 protein. Counted here are about 210,000 distinct CDR3 sequences, 15% to 20% occurring once; the ten biggest clones make up roughly two fifths. Sequencing was carried out using blood. The receptors shown here come from a man aged 40-49 years with Graves' hyperthyroidism. The CDR3 runs from the conserved cysteine through the conserved F or W. D genes are given only for firm matches. Sizes are listed as once, few or many counts, or a class when the clone is expanded.

many,-,TRBV28,TRBJ2-7,CASTVGYEQYF,TGTGCCAGCACGGTTGGGTACGAGCAGTACTTC
many,-,TRBV5-1,TRBJ2-5,CASSSMTEGETQYF,TGCGCCAGCAGCTCAATGACAGAGGGAGAGACCCAGTACTTC
many,-,TRBV6-2/TRBV6-3,TRBJ1-5,CASSYLVGSTTVSEPQHF,TGTGCCAGCAGTTACCTAGTCGGCTCTACGACAGTGTCGGAGCCCCAGCATTTT
few,-,TRBV5-1,TRBJ2-2,CASSLQGEGELFF,TGCGCCAGCAGCTTGCAGGGCGAAGGGGAGCTGTTTTTT
many,TRBD1,TRBV20-1,TRBJ1-4,CSAQDRGREKLFF,TGCAGTGCTCAGGACAGGGGGAGGGAAAAACTGTTTTTT
many,-,TRBV9,TRBJ1-1,CASSVIQGLNTEAFF,TGTGCCAGCAGCGTGATACAGGGCCTGAACACTGAAGCTTTCTTT
many,-,TRBV12-3/TRBV12-4,TRBJ2-3,CASSLHRTDTQYF,TGTGCCAGCAGTTTACACCGCACAGATACGCAGTATTTT
few,TRBD2,TRBV19,TRBJ2-3,CASSPRWTRPDTQYF,TGTGCCAGTAGTCCCCGTTGGACTAGACCAGATACGCAGTATTTT
many,TRBD2,TRBV6-1,TRBJ2-7,CASSKLAGSPYEQYF,TGTGCCAGCAGTAAACTAGCGGGGAGCCCCTACGAGCAGTACTTC
few,-,TRBV9,TRBJ2-2,CASSVQGTTGELFF,TGTGCCAGCAGCGTACAGGGTACCACCGGGGAGCTGTTTTTT
many,-,TRBV20-1,TRBJ2-1,CSARARSLGEQFF,TGCAGTGCTAGAGCTAGGAGTCTAGGCGAGCAGTTCTTC
many,-,TRBV6-1,TRBJ1-1,CASTLNGEAFF,TGTGCCAGCACCCTCAACGGTGAAGCTTTCTTT
many,-,TRBV7-2,TRBJ2-7,CASGLGGTYEQYF,TGTGCCAGCGGGTTGGGGGGCACCTACGAGCAGTACTTC
many,-,TRBV5-1,TRBJ1-2,CASSLIADSNYGYTF,TGCGCCAGCAGCTTGATCGCGGACTCCAACTATGGCTACACCTTC
many,-,TRBV20-1,TRBJ2-5,CSARDLFESVQETQYF,TGCAGTGCTAGAGATTTGTTTGAGTCAGTTCAAGAGACCCAGTACTTC
few,-,TRBV27,TRBJ2-7,CASWLSYEQYF,TGTGCCAGTTGGCTTTCCTACGAGCAGTACTTC